A single sample is the source of the 19 T cell receptor beta chains below, sequenced in a study of T cell repertoires in cytomegalovirus infection. Each CDR3 protein gets one entry after TCRdb re-called the reads with MiXCR. The data contain roughly 720,000 distinct CDR3 sequences, 35% of them singletons. Material for sequencing was PBMCs. These TCRs come from a human donor in good health (CMV status not recorded). Some clones in this sample may be carry-over from other donors' samples.

The sample holds a few counts of this clonotype. The V call is TRBV28, the J call TRBJ2-4; maybe TRBD1 (5 bases). CDR1 and CDR2 from the germline V gene are MDHEN and SYDVKM. This CDR3 is built from 12 residues. The V gene lost 6 bases and the J gene lost 3 bases, with 6 bases spanning the gap. In nucleotides, the CDR3 is TGTGCCAGCAGGCAGGGCAAAAACATTCAGTACTTC. This sequence encodes CASRQGKNIQYF.

This clonotype was recorded many times. The gene calls are TRBV28 and TRBJ2-7; TRBD1 aligns across 7 bases. With 5 bases clipped from V and 0 bases from J, the junction kept 10 bases outside the gene matches. Germline values: CDR1 MDHEN, CDR2 SYDVKM. The CDR3 consists of 16 residues. The CDR3 DNA reads as TGTGCCAGCAGTACCACTCGACAGGGTTTCTCCTACGAGCAGTACTTC. It yields the protein CASSTTRQGFSYEQYF.

The rearrangement joins TRBV19 to TRBJ1-4; D gene unclear. Germline V gene data show CDR1 as LNHDA and CDR2 as SQIVND (reference sequence). This CDR3 contains 16 residues. Trimming stripped 8 bases from V and 0 bases from J, with 16 bases between. The CDR3 bases are TGTGCCAGTTCCCTCCCACAATCTGCAACTAATGAAAAACTGTTTTTT. Translation gives CASSLPQSATNEKLFF.

The chain couples TRBV6-6 to TRBJ1-5, with 9 bases aligning to TRBD1. Germline V gives CDR1 MNHNY, CDR2 SVGAGI (reference sequence). The CDR3 loop spans 15 amino acids. The V segment lost 7 bases and the J segment 6 bases; nucleotides outside the gene matches: 10. This CDR3 is CASTQDRGFRQPQHF. CDR3 DNA sequence: TGTGCCAGCACTCAGGACAGGGGCTTTCGTCAGCCCCAGCATTTT.

This chain uses TRBV20-1 with TRBJ2-1; 8 bases are shared with TRBD2. The V and J ends lost 1 base and 7 bases, in that order; junction bases with no gene match: 0. In germline, CDR1 is DFQATT, CDR2 SNEGSKA (reference sequence). The CDR3 runs to 12 residues. The CDR3 spells CSARAGGNEQFF. Here the CDR3 DNA reads TGCAGTGCTAGAGCGGGAGGGAATGAGCAGTTCTTC.

A few counts support this clonotype. The rearrangement uses TRBV20-1 and TRBJ1-4, with D perhaps matching TRBD1 (5 bases). The V and J ends lost 0 bases and 3 bases respectively, with 14 bases between them. The CDR3 extends over 16 amino acids. The germline V gene encodes CDR1 DFQATT and CDR2 SNEGSKA (reference sequence). The CDR3 sequence: CSAREAGMNSNEKLFF. The CDR3 DNA reads TGCAGTGCTAGAGAGGCAGGGATGAATTCTAATGAAAAACTGTTTTTT.

This clonotype was counted at least ten times. This chain uses TRBV7-9 with TRBJ2-7, with D uncertain. The V and J ends lost 6 bases and 6 bases respectively, with 12 bases between them. This CDR3 has 12 residues. CDR1 and CDR2 from the germline V gene are SEHNR and FQNEAQ (reference sequence). The CDR3 region has the DNA TGTGCCAGCAGTTTGGTGGTCTCCGAGCAGTACTTC. This translates into CASSLVVSEQYF.

This chain connects TRBV12-3 or TRBV12-4 to TRBJ2-4; tentative D call: TRBD2 (6 bases). The CDR3 totals 13 residues. Trimming stripped 6 bases from V and 3 bases from J, with 9 bases between. CDR3 region: CASSRDFKNIQYF. As DNA, the CDR3 is TGTGCCAGCAGCCGGGACTTCAAAAACATTCAGTACTTC.

This clonotype was observed a handful of times. V usage is TRBV6-6 and J usage is TRBJ1-1; possibly TRBD1 for D (5 bases). Trimming shortened V by 2 bases and J by 0 bases, and 13 bases separated the two germline ends. CDR1 is MNHNY, CDR2 SVGAGI, per germline (reference sequence). The CDR3 has 16 residues. This CDR3 reads CASSYGAGRMNTEAFF. The CDR3 DNA is TGTGCCAGCAGTTACGGCGCAGGGAGGATGAACACTGAAGCTTTCTTT.

This clonotype was detected only once. The junction does not match germline at one end; this may be a read error. CDR3 protein: CSSSQWDRYEQYF. The CDR3 DNA follows: TGCTCCAGCAGCCAGTGGGATCGATACGAGCAGTACTTC. The genes are TRBV4-1 and TRBJ2-7; D call uncertain. Germline V lookup: CDR1 MGHRA, CDR2 YSYEKL. This CDR3 is 13 amino acids long.

V usage is TRBV6-6 and J usage is TRBJ1-5; 8 nucleotides match TRBD1. This CDR3 spans 16 amino acids. V lost 5 bases and J lost 6; bases outside the gene matches: 12. Germline V gene lookup returns CDR1 MNHNY and CDR2 SVGAGI (reference sequence). CDR3 coding DNA: TGTGCCAGCAGTGTCCTCATGCAGGGGGCAGGTCAGCCCCAGCATTTT. Translating it yields CASSVLMQGAGQPQHF.

CDR3 coding DNA: TGTGCCAGCAGGTCTACGGGACAGGGGGCTCGAGATACGCAGTATTTT. It specifies CASRSTGQGARDTQYF. The J gene is TRBJ2-3, the V gene TRBV12-3 or TRBV12-4; 12 bases map to TRBD1. V lost 6 bases and J lost 5; bases outside the gene matches: 9. The CDR3 runs 16 residues.

V and J are TRBV4-1 and TRBJ2-6; D may be TRBD2 (6 bases). V shed 5 bases and J shed 2 bases, with 13 bases lying between them. The CDR3 has 16 amino acids. CDR1 is MGHRA, CDR2 YSYEKL, per germline. The CDR3 DNA is TGCGCCAGCAGCTTAATAGGGGAGGCTGGGGCCAACGTCCTGACTTTC. It encodes CASSLIGEAGANVLTF.

As for this clonotype: A much larger clone is a single base away; this may be a read error. Because it lacks the conserved phenylalanine or tryptophan at the end, this CDR3 is likely a read error. The chain has TRBV7-6 and TRBJ1-4; the D gene is possibly TRBD1 (5 bases). The germline gives CDR1 SGHVS, CDR2 FNYEAQ. The CDR3 totals 14 residues. Trimming took 4 bases from V and 8 from J, leaving 14 bases between them. DNA for the CDR3: TGTGCCAGCAGCTCTCAGGGCCTGGGGGAAAAACTGTTTTTG. It codes for CASSSQGLGEKLFL.

This rearrangement joins TRBV28 to TRBJ2-7; D possibly matches TRBD1 or TRBD2 (5 bases each). Looked up from germline, CDR1 is MDHEN and CDR2 is SYDVKM. V was clipped by 5 bases and J by 6 bases, with 23 bases between them. This CDR3 has 16 amino acids. CDR3 in amino acids: CASSPIWGPGFSEQYF. The CDR3 coding sequence is TGTGCCAGCAGTCCCATTTGGGGACCAGGGTTTTCCGAGCAGTACTTC.

This clonotype was counted at least ten times. This rearrangement joins TRBV7-2 to TRBJ1-1; D is ambiguous. Germline CDR1 reads SGHTA; CDR2 reads FQGNSA. V lost 4 bases and J 1 base, leaving 13 bases between the germline ends. The CDR3 loop spans 15 amino acids. The CDR3 DNA is TGTGCCAGCAGCTCTACAAACACAAGGAACACTGAAGCTTTCTTT. Its protein product is CASSSTNTRNTEAFF. The full variable domain, completed using reference TRBV7-2 and TRBJ1-1, is GAGVSQSPSNKVTEKGKDVELRCDPISGHTALYWYRQSLGQGLEFLIYFQGNSAPDKSGLPSDRFSAERTGGSVSTLTIQRTQQEDSAVYLCASSSTNTRNTEAFFGQGTRLTVV.

This clonotype has a count of ten or more. V and J are TRBV7-2 and TRBJ2-7; possible D gene TRBD2, 6 bases. V was clipped by 1 base and J by 7 bases, with 17 bases between them. CDR3 size: 15 residues. CDR1 is SGHTA and CDR2 is FQGNSA in the germline V gene. The CDR3 coding sequence is TGTGCCAGCAGCTTAGAAGCAACGGGGGTGAGGGAGCAGTACTTC. Its protein product is CASSLEATGVREQYF.

V and J are TRBV5-1 and TRBJ1-1, with D hard to call. CDR3 length: 15 residues. The V end was cut by 0 bases, the J end by 8 bases, with 17 bases between. Germline lookup yields CDR1 SGHRS and CDR2 YFSETQ. CDR3 sequence: CASSLEEGRVREAFF. The CDR3 DNA is TGCGCCAGCAGCTTGGAAGAAGGCAGAGTAAGGGAAGCTTTCTTT.

This clonotype was observed a handful of times. The V call is TRBV11-2, the J call TRBJ2-7; TRBD2 matches 11 bases. Trimming removed 4 bases from V and 8 bases from J; junction bases left unmatched: 10. Germline V gene lookup returns CDR1 SGHAT and CDR2 FQNNGV. CDR3 length: 15 residues. The CDR3 nucleotides read TGTGCCAGCAGCTCCACCGTTAGCGGGAGGGCCCAGCAGTACTTC. Its protein is CASSSTVSGRAQQYF.